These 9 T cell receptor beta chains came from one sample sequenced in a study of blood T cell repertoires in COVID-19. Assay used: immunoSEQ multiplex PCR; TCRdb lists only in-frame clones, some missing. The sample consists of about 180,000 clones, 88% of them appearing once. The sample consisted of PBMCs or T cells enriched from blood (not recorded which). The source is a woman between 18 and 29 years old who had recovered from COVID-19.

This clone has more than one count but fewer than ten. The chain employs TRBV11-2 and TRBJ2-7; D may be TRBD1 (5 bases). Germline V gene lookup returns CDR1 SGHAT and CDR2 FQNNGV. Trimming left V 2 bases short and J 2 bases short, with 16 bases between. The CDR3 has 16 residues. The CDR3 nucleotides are TGTGCCAGCAGCTTAATTAGTGGCAGGGAAACCTACGAGCAGTACTTC. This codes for CASSLISGRETYEQYF.

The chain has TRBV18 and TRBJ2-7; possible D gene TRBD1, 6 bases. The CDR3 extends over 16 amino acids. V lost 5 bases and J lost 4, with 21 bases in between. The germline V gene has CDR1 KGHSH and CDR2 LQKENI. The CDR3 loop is CASSASGDRTLYEQYF. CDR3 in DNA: TGTGCCAGCTCAGCCTCCGGAGACAGGACCCTTTACGAGCAGTACTTC.

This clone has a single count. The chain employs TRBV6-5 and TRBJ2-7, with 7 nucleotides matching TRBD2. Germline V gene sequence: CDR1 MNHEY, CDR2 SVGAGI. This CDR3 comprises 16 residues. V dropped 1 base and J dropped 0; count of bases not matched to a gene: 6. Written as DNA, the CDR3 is TGTGCCAGCAGTTACTTTCTGCCTAGCGGCTCCTACGAGCAGTACTTC. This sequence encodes CASSYFLPSGSYEQYF.

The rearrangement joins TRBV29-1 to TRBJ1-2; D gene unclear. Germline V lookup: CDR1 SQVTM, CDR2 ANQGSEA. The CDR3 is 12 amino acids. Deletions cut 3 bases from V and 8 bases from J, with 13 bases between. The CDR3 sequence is CSVDMQVEGYTF. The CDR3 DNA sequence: TGCAGCGTTGATATGCAGGTGGAAGGCTACACCTTC. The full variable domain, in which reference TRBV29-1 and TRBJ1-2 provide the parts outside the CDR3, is SAVISQKPSRDICQRGTSLTIQCQVDSQVTMMFWYRQQPGQSLTLIATANQGSEATYESGFVIDKFPISRPNLTFSTLTVSNMSPEDSSIYLCSVDMQVEGYTFGSGTRLTVV.

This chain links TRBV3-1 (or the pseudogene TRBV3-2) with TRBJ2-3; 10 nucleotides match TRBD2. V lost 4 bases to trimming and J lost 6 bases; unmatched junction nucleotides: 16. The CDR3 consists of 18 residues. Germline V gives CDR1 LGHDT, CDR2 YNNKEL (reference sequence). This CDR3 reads CASSPWGQAGGPMDTQYF. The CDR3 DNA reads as TGTGCCAGCAGCCCGTGGGGTCAAGCGGGGGGGCCGATGGATACGCAGTATTTT.

CDR3 protein: CASSVGVETGALRTF. Written as DNA, the CDR3 is TGTGCCAGCAGCGTAGGGGTAGAGACAGGCGCTCTGAGGACCTTC. The V gene is TRBV9, the J gene TRBJ1-2, with D maybe TRBD1 (6 bases). The CDR3 is 15 residues long. Per the germline V gene, CDR1 is SGDLS and CDR2 is YYNGEE. V was cut by 0 bases and J by 14 bases, with 23 bases left in between.

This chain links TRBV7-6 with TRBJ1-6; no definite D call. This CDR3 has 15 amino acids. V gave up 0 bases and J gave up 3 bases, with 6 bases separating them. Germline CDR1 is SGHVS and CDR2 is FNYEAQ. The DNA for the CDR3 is TGTGCCAGCAGCTTAGCCGCAGGCTATAATTCACCCCTCCACTTT. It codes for CASSLAAGYNSPLHF.

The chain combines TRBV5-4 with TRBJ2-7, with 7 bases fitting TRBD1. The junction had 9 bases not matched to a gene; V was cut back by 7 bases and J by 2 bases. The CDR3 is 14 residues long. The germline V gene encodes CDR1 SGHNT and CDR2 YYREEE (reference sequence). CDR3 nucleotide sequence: TGTGCCAGCGGGATCCGGGACAGCGCCTACGAGCAGTACTTC. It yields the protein CASGIRDSAYEQYF.

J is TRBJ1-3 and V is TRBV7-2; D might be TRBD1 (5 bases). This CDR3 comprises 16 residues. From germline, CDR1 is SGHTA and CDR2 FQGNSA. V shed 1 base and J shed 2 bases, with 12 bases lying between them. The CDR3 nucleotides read TGTGCCAGCAGCTTAGTAGAGGGGAGGACTGGAAACACCATATATTTT. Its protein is CASSLVEGRTGNTIYF.